Each of the 2 T cell receptor beta chains below was sequenced from the same sample in a study of Ad26.COV2.S vaccination and SARS-CoV-2 variants. Some clones are missing from TCRdb's copy, which holds only in-frame ones; the method was immunoSEQ multiplex PCR. The table records about 350,000 clones, about 86% of them present only once. The treatment: around 19 received Ad26.COV2.S at low or high dose, single or two shots; about 5 received placebo; per-sample allocation not given. The samples were gathered on day 63 after the first injection of vaccine or placebo. Here the sequenced sample was peripheral blood, taken in a trial of Ad26.COV2.S vaccine versus placebo. These receptors were collected from a person between 18 and 60 years old who received the Ad26.COV2.S COVID-19 vaccine or a placebo.

This clone was seen a handful of times. The V call is TRBV7-2, the J call TRBJ1-2, with 8 bases identical to TRBD1. V lost 3 bases, J lost 4 bases, and 7 bases stayed unmatched. CDR1 is SGHTA and CDR2 is FQGNSA in the germline V gene. The CDR3 is 15 amino acids. CDR3 nucleotides: TGTGCCAGCAGCTTTGGGACAGGCCTTTCCTATGGCTACACCTTC. This translates into CASSFGTGLSYGYTF.

The CDR3 DNA sequence: TGTGCCAGCAGTTCAGGACAGGAGGGGCAAGAGACCCAGTACTTC. Its translation is CASSSGQEGQETQYF. V usage is TRBV28 and J usage is TRBJ2-5; TRBD1 is a possible D gene (7 bases). In germline, CDR1 is MDHEN, CDR2 SYDVKM. The CDR3 sequence is 15 residues long. Trimming pared 4 bases from V and 2 bases from J, leaving 14 bases between.